The 20 T cell receptor beta chains below were found in one sample sequenced in a study of shared clonotypes between healthy human individuals. Repertoires were generated with immunoSEQ multiplex PCR, while TCRdb's copy carries only in-frame clones and drops some. This repertoire shows 1.5 million to 2.5 million clones, approximately 94% found once; its top ten account for 0.95% to 1.5%. Naive CD8 cells lacked CD45RO, underwent positive selection for CCR7 and left out terminally differentiated effector memory CD45RA+ cells. Sequencing used naive CD8+ T cells sorted from blood. Receptor source: a man in his late teens or twenties in good health.

The chain employs TRBV7-9 and TRBJ2-7, with 9 bases identical to TRBD1. CDR1 SEHNR and CDR2 FQNEAQ come from the germline V gene (reference sequence). The CDR3 is made up of 14 amino acids. Losses at the gene ends were 3 bases for V and 5 bases for J; bases not matched to a gene: 5. CDR3 DNA sequence: TGTGCCAGCAGCTTGGGACAGGGAGAGGACGAGCAGTACTTC. The encoded protein is CASSLGQGEDEQYF. Full variable domain (rest looked up from reference TRBV7-9 and TRBJ2-7): DTGVSQNPRHKITKRGQNVTFRCDPISEHNRLYWYRQTLGQGPEFLTYFQNEAQLEKSRLLSDRFSAERPKGSFSTLEIQRTEQGDSAMYLCASSLGQGEDEQYFGPGTRLTVT.

On this clone: Additional DNA sequences in this sample encode the identical CDR3. V is TRBV4-1 and J is TRBJ1-2; no clear D gene. The CDR3 is made up of 13 amino acids. The V end was cut by 0 bases, the J end by 3 bases, with 5 bases between. In germline, CDR1 is MGHRA, CDR2 YSYEKL. DNA of the CDR3: TGCGCCAGCAGCCAAGAGGGGTACTATGGCTACACCTTC. This sequence encodes CASSQEGYYGYTF.

V gene TRBV5-1 combines with J gene TRBJ2-7, with 7 bases identical to TRBD2. Germline trimming cut 5 bases from V and 5 bases from J; bases unmatched to any gene: 4. The length of the CDR3 is 12 residues. CDR1 SGHRS and CDR2 YFSETQ come from the germline V gene. CDR3 loop: CASRQGLDEQYF. CDR3 coding DNA: TGCGCCAGCAGACAAGGACTAGACGAGCAGTACTTC.

J is TRBJ1-5 and V is TRBV6-5, with D hard to call. V was cut by 6 bases and J by 0 bases, with 9 bases left in between. The germline V gene encodes CDR1 MNHEY and CDR2 SVGAGI. The CDR3 is 14 residues long. The CDR3 sequence is CASSPDGSNQPQHF. CDR3 bases: TGTGCCAGCAGCCCGGATGGTAGCAATCAGCCCCAGCATTTT.

The gene calls are TRBV2 and TRBJ2-7; 9 bases are a match to TRBD1. The CDR3 has 15 residues. CDR1 and CDR2 (germline): SNHLY, FYNNEI. The V and J ends lost 2 bases and 2 bases, in that order; junction bases with no gene match: 4. The chain's CDR3 is CASSERDRAAYEQYF. The CDR3 bases are TGTGCCAGCAGTGAACGGGACAGGGCCGCCTACGAGCAGTACTTC.

The CDR3 region has the DNA TGTGCCAGCAGCTTACTGGGGGATACTGAAGCTTTCTTT. This gives the protein CASSLLGDTEAFF. This chain connects TRBV13 to TRBJ1-1, with D possibly being TRBD1 (5 bases). CDR1 is PRHDT and CDR2 is FYEKMQ in the germline V gene (reference sequence). The V end lost 2 bases, the J end lost 5 bases, and 9 bases lay between the germline ends. This CDR3 spans 13 amino acids.

About this clone itself: Other nucleotide sequences from this sample produce the same CDR3. The rearrangement links TRBV19 to TRBJ2-5; D is ambiguous. Germline CDR1 is LNHDA and CDR2 is SQIVND (reference sequence). V was pared by 0 bases and J by 5 bases, with 7 bases between. CDR3 size: 13 residues. CDR3 nucleotide sequence: TGTGCCAGTAGTATAGATCACGAGGAGACCCAGTACTTC. Translation gives CASSIDHEETQYF.

The V call is TRBV7-4, the J call TRBJ2-7; 7 bases line up with TRBD1. V was clipped by 1 base and J by 5 bases; unmatched bases: 8. The CDR3 consists of 15 residues. CDR1 is SGHVT, CDR2 SQSDAQ, per germline. Here the CDR3 reads CASSLGRQGKDEQYF. CDR3 bases: TGTGCCAGCAGCTTAGGTAGACAGGGCAAAGACGAGCAGTACTTC.

The J gene is TRBJ2-3, the V gene TRBV25-1; TRBD1 aligns across 7 bases. V was pared by 6 bases and J by 2 bases, with 8 bases of the junction left unmatched. The CDR3 is made up of 15 amino acids. Germline V gene data show CDR1 as MGHDK and CDR2 as SYGVNS. In DNA form, the CDR3 reads TGTGCCAGCAGCCACAGGGGAGTGGACACAGATACGCAGTATTTT. Its translation is CASSHRGVDTDTQYF. The entire variable domain, with the rest obtained from reference TRBV25-1 and TRBJ2-3, is as follows: EADIYQTPRYLVIGTGKKITLECSQTMGHDKMYWYQQDPGMELHLIHYSYGVNSTEKGDLSSESTVSRIRTEHFPLTLESARPSHTSQYLCASSHRGVDTDTQYFGPGTRLTVL.

The chain uses TRBV7-2 and TRBJ1-5, with TRBD1 as a possible D gene (5 bases). V lost 3 bases and J lost 3, with 9 bases in between. Germline CDR1 is SGHTA and CDR2 is FQGNSA. This CDR3 is 14 amino acids long. CDR3 in DNA: TGTGCCAGCAGCTTGCTCAGGGACAATCAGCCCCAGCATTTT. Amino acids: CASSLLRDNQPQHF.

The V gene is TRBV6-1, the J gene TRBJ2-1; 11 positions match TRBD2. Germline loops: CDR1 MNHNS, CDR2 SASEGT. The CDR3 spans 16 residues. The V gene end was trimmed by 4 bases and the J gene end by 3 bases; junction bases not matched to a gene: 5. This CDR3 reads CASSGPGTSGYNEQFF. The CDR3 DNA follows: TGTGCCAGCAGTGGACCCGGGACTAGCGGCTACAATGAGCAGTTCTTC.

The gene calls are TRBV2 and TRBJ1-6; 8 bases map to TRBD1. Germline lookup yields CDR1 SNHLY and CDR2 FYNNEI. This CDR3 has 17 residues. V was pared by 7 bases and J by 9 bases, with 17 bases of the junction left unmatched. This CDR3 is CASNRDRGSGSGSPLHF. As DNA, the CDR3 is TGTGCCAGCAATCGAGACAGGGGAAGTGGGTCCGGTTCACCCCTCCACTTT.

The chain is built from TRBV7-2 and TRBJ2-6; D possibly corresponds to TRBD2 (6 bases). Germline CDR1 SGHTA, CDR2 FQGNSA. Trimming pared 5 bases from V and 0 bases from J, leaving 14 bases between. The CDR3 is 17 residues long. The CDR3 nucleotides read TGTGCCAGCAGCCCCAACTGGGACTTCTCTGGGGCCAACGTCCTGACTTTC. It encodes CASSPNWDFSGANVLTF.

The V gene is TRBV7-9, the J gene TRBJ1-5; 7 bases are shared with TRBD1. Trimming removed 5 bases from V and 9 bases from J; junction bases left unmatched: 7. The V gene's germline CDR1 is SEHNR and CDR2 FQNEAQ (reference sequence). This CDR3 spans 13 amino acids. CDR3 coding DNA: TGTGCCAGCAGCGAAGCAGGGGGATGGCCCCAGCATTTT. This codes for CASSEAGGWPQHF.

J is TRBJ2-7 and V is TRBV2; weak D call: TRBD2 (6 bases). Germline CDR1 reads SNHLY; CDR2 reads FYNNEI. The CDR3 loop spans 13 amino acids. V was trimmed by 6 bases and J by 2 bases, leaving 11 bases between them. CDR3 in amino acids: CASSGGQTYEQYF. CDR3 DNA sequence: TGTGCCAGCAGCGGGGGTCAGACCTACGAGCAGTACTTC.

This chain uses TRBV5-6 with TRBJ2-7, with TRBD2 matching 8 bases. The CDR3 spans 16 residues. Germline lookup yields CDR1 SGHDT and CDR2 YYEEEE. V trimming: 1 base; J trimming: 4 bases; junction bases outside the gene matches: 10. Written as DNA, the CDR3 is TGTGCCAGCAGCTTGTTTATCGGGAGGGCCTCATACGAGCAGTACTTC. The encoded protein is CASSLFIGRASYEQYF.

V gene TRBV7-9 combines with J gene TRBJ1-6; 7 bases agree with TRBD1. Germline V gives CDR1 SEHNR, CDR2 FQNEAQ (reference sequence). Trimming cost V 5 bases and J 8 bases; bases outside gene matches: 9. The CDR3 runs to 15 residues. In DNA form, the CDR3 reads TGTGCCAGCAGCAGGACAGGAGGGGGGGATTCACCCCTCCACTTT. It is translated as CASSRTGGGDSPLHF.

The genes are TRBV27 and TRBJ2-7, with a weak D call TRBD1 (5 bases). There are 16 residues in the CDR3. Germline V lookup: CDR1 MNHEY, CDR2 SMNVEV (reference sequence). The V end lost 0 bases, the J end lost 1 base, and 13 bases lay between the germline ends. The CDR3 spells CASSLSGQAASYEQYF. CDR3 nucleotide sequence: TGTGCCAGCAGTTTATCGGGGCAGGCGGCTTCCTACGAGCAGTACTTC.

The CDR3: CASSYAGLGSSYEQYF. For the CDR3, the DNA is TGTGCCAGCAGTTACGCGGGACTGGGATCTTCCTACGAGCAGTACTTC. The chain recombines TRBV6-5 with TRBJ2-7; weak D call: TRBD2 (6 bases). There are 16 residues in the CDR3. The V end was cut by 2 bases, the J end by 1 base, with 15 bases between. Germline V lookup: CDR1 MNHEY, CDR2 SVGAGI.

The rearrangement links TRBV2 to TRBJ1-1; D may be TRBD1 (6 bases). Germline lookup yields CDR1 SNHLY and CDR2 FYNNEI. V lost 9 bases to trimming and J lost 4 bases, with 9 bases between them. The CDR3 is 11 residues long. CDR3 residues: CASLGGTEAFF. CDR3 coding DNA: TGTGCCAGTCTAGGGGGCACTGAAGCTTTCTTT.